Shown below are 29 T cell receptor beta chains from a single sample sequenced in a study of persistence of HIV-infected CD4 T cells. Antigen specificity for these receptors is unknown. This was the immunoSEQ version 4 assay in survey mode. The repertoire was sequenced with immunoSEQ multiplex PCR; TCRdb's copy has only in-frame clones and lacks some. The sample yields around 45,000 clones, 90% to 95% seen once. Cells were stimulated nonspecifically with anti-CD3/anti-CD28 magnetic beads. Sorting of responding CD4+ T cells relied on upregulated CD40 ligand together with CD69. Sequences were derived from CD4+ T cells sorted from PBMCs after roughly 18-hour stimulation, sampled from a patient who received antiretroviral therapy. All receptors come from an adult man with HIV who was CMV-seropositive.

The CDR3 bases are TGCGCCAGCCCTGTTTTCTGGAGCAATCAGCCCCAGCATTTT. It yields the protein CASPVFWSNQPQHF. V is TRBV10-2 and J is TRBJ1-5; D gene unclear. The CDR3 has 14 residues. Trimming removed 8 bases from V and 1 base from J, with 12 bases in between. The germline V gene has CDR1 WSHSY and CDR2 SAAADI.

The rearrangement uses TRBV5-1 and TRBJ2-1; a weak D match, TRBD2 (5 bases). Germline V gene lookup returns CDR1 SGHRS and CDR2 YFSETQ. The V gene lost 3 bases and the J gene lost 7 bases, with 8 bases spanning the gap. The CDR3 extends over 12 amino acids. CDR3 sequence (DNA): TGCGCCAGCAGCTCGGACTTAAATGAGCAGTTCTTC. The encoded protein is CASSSDLNEQFF.

This chain uses TRBV24-1 with TRBJ2-2; 7 bases are a match to TRBD1. CDR1 is KGHDR and CDR2 is SFDVKD in the germline V gene. This CDR3 is built from 16 residues. Unmatched junction bases numbered 9, after V lost 6 bases and J lost 3 bases. CDR3 DNA sequence: TGTGCCACCAGTCGGGCCGGGACAGACTACACCGGGGAGCTGTTTTTT. Residues: CATSRAGTDYTGELFF.

The chain combines TRBV5-1 with TRBJ2-1; 8 bases map to TRBD1. CDR3 length: 13 residues. Germline loops: CDR1 SGHRS, CDR2 YFSETQ. Trimming at V came to 2 bases and at J to 6 bases, leaving 1 base not matched to a gene. The chain's CDR3 is CASSLTGGNEQFF. The CDR3 DNA follows: TGCGCCAGCAGCTTAACAGGGGGCAATGAGCAGTTCTTC.

As DNA, the CDR3 is TGTGCCAGCAGCGTAGCGGACAGGGCGAACACTGAAGCTTTCTTT. This codes for CASSVADRANTEAFF. The chain links TRBV9 to TRBJ1-1; 8 bases map to TRBD1. Germline V gene data show CDR1 as SGDLS and CDR2 as YYNGEE. The ends lost 0 bases at V and 1 base at J; junction bases unmatched: 2. The CDR3 has 15 amino acids.

The V gene is TRBV24-1, the J gene TRBJ2-4, with D perhaps matching TRBD2 (5 bases). There are 14 residues in the CDR3. Trimming stripped 4 bases from V and 3 bases from J, with 9 bases between. Germline V gives CDR1 KGHDR, CDR2 SFDVKD. The CDR3: CATSESGYKNIQYF. The DNA for the CDR3 is TGTGCCACCAGTGAGAGCGGTTACAAAAACATTCAGTACTTC.

The rearrangement uses TRBV5-1 and TRBJ2-1; D may be TRBD1 (5 bases). Between the trimmed V and J ends, which lost 1 base and 2 bases, there was a span of 13 bases. The CDR3 consists of 16 residues. In germline, CDR1 is SGHRS, CDR2 YFSETQ. The CDR3 loop is CASSLSERQTYNEQFF. The CDR3 DNA is TGCGCCAGCAGCTTGTCCGAGCGACAGACCTACAATGAGCAGTTCTTC.

This CDR3 reads CASSSPGHQFYEQFF. The CDR3, as DNA: TGTGCCAGCAGCTCCCCGGGACATCAGTTCTATGAGCAGTTCTTC. The gene calls are TRBV5-4 and TRBJ2-1, with TRBD1 as a possible D gene (6 bases). The germline V and J ends were trimmed by 3 bases and 8 bases, with 18 bases remaining between them. The CDR3 loop spans 15 amino acids. Germline assignment: CDR1 SGHNT and CDR2 YYREEE (reference sequence).

The chain recombines TRBV11-3 with TRBJ2-7; D is ambiguous. This CDR3 has 12 residues. In germline, CDR1 is SGHNT, CDR2 YENEEA. Trimming took off 5 bases at V and 0 bases at J, with 5 bases between the two ends. CDR3 nucleotide sequence: TGTGCCAGCAGCCTTGGCTCCTACGAGCAGTACTTC. This sequence encodes CASSLGSYEQYF.

The CDR3 protein is CASNNRDENFYGYTF. DNA of the CDR3: TGTGCCAGTAATAACCGGGACGAGAACTTCTATGGCTACACCTTC. The V and J genes are TRBV19 and TRBJ1-2, with TRBD1 as a possible D gene (5 bases). In germline, CDR1 is LNHDA, CDR2 SQIVND (reference sequence). The V gene lost 7 bases and the J gene lost 4 bases, with 19 bases spanning the gap. This CDR3 is built from 15 residues.

The CDR3 region is CASSFSGLAGDTGELFF. The DNA of the CDR3 is TGTGCCAGCAGTTTTTCCGGACTAGCGGGGGACACCGGGGAGCTGTTTTTT. V usage is TRBV28 and J usage is TRBJ2-2; TRBD2 agrees at 13 bases. Germline V lookup: CDR1 MDHEN, CDR2 SYDVKM. Trimming removed 3 bases from V and 3 bases from J; junction bases left unmatched: 4. The CDR3 covers 17 residues.

The chain carries TRBV15 and TRBJ2-2; TRBD1 matches at 9 bases. With V trimmed by 5 bases and J by 6 bases, 1 base remained unmatched. CDR3 length: 13 amino acids. Germline loops: CDR1 LNHNV, CDR2 YYDKDF (reference sequence). CDR3 protein: CATSGTGSGELFF. The CDR3 DNA is TGTGCCACCAGCGGGACAGGGTCCGGGGAGCTGTTTTTT.

The chain joins TRBV6-5 to TRBJ2-7; TRBD1 or TRBD2 may be the D gene (5 bases each). The CDR3 totals 13 residues. Germline loops: CDR1 MNHEY, CDR2 SVGAGI. Trimming removed 7 bases at V and 2 bases at J, with 12 bases between. The CDR3 loop reads CASNRDGPYEQYF. As DNA, the CDR3 is TGTGCCAGCAACCGGGACGGACCCTACGAGCAGTACTTC.

The CDR3 region is CASSPLRVGEETQYF. The CDR3 bases are TGTGCCAGCTCACCACTCCGGGTAGGGGAAGAGACCCAGTACTTC. This chain connects TRBV18 to TRBJ2-5; tentative D call: TRBD1 (5 bases). V lost 1 base and J lost 3, with 12 bases in between. The germline V gene encodes CDR1 KGHSH and CDR2 LQKENI. The CDR3 covers 15 residues.

The chain couples TRBV3-1 (or the pseudogene TRBV3-2) to TRBJ2-1; perhaps TRBD2 as D (6 bases). Per the germline V gene, CDR1 is LGHDT and CDR2 is YNNKEL (reference sequence). The CDR3 extends over 15 amino acids. Trimming left V 1 base short and J 8 bases short, with 15 bases between. In DNA, the CDR3 is TGTGCCAGCAGCCAAGCTGGAGGGGCAGGGTATGAGCAGTTCTTC. This encodes CASSQAGGAGYEQFF.

This clone occurred once. The chain employs TRBV7-2 and TRBJ1-5; weak D call: TRBD1 (5 bases). The V end was cut by 7 bases, the J end by 6 bases, with 13 bases between. This CDR3 has 13 amino acids. Looked up from germline, CDR1 is SGHTA and CDR2 is FQGNSA. CDR3 amino acids: CASTFLGGQPQHF. The DNA of the CDR3 is TGTGCCAGCACCTTCTTGGGGGGTCAGCCCCAGCATTTT.

The chain uses TRBV28 and TRBJ2-4; D is undetermined. The CDR3 length is 18 residues. The germline V gene has CDR1 MDHEN and CDR2 SYDVKM. V lost 2 bases and J 0 bases, leaving 17 bases between the germline ends. The CDR3: CASSLGRVGLLAKNIQYF. In nucleotides, the CDR3 is TGTGCCAGCAGTTTAGGTCGAGTCGGATTACTAGCCAAAAACATTCAGTACTTC.

The J gene is TRBJ2-7, the V gene TRBV18, with TRBD1 matching 9 bases. The V segment lost 2 bases and the J segment 3 bases; nucleotides outside the gene matches: 5. The germline gives CDR1 KGHSH, CDR2 LQKENI. The CDR3 covers 15 residues. CDR3: CASSPETGGLYEQYF. CDR3 nucleotide sequence: TGTGCCAGCTCACCAGAGACAGGGGGACTCTACGAGCAGTACTTC.

This clone came up a few times. This rearrangement joins TRBV28 to TRBJ1-6, with 10 bases aligning to TRBD1. The CDR3 spans 16 residues. In germline, CDR1 is MDHEN, CDR2 SYDVKM. Trimming cost V 6 bases and J 9 bases; bases outside gene matches: 11. This CDR3 reads CASSSGPGQGISPLHF. CDR3 DNA sequence: TGTGCCAGCAGCTCGGGACCGGGACAGGGGATTTCACCCCTCCACTTT.

This chain joins TRBV19 and TRBJ2-7, with D perhaps TRBD2 (6 bases). The CDR3 sequence is 15 residues long. Germline V gene sequence: CDR1 LNHDA, CDR2 SQIVND (reference sequence). Trimming removed 7 bases from V and 2 bases from J, with 18 bases in between. Here the CDR3 reads CASTMAPGGTYEQYF. The CDR3 nucleotides read TGTGCCAGTACCATGGCCCCAGGAGGGACCTACGAGCAGTACTTC.

J is TRBJ2-7 and V is TRBV28, with 10 positions matching TRBD2. The germline gives CDR1 MDHEN, CDR2 SYDVKM. This CDR3 comprises 15 residues. V gave up 6 bases and J gave up 2 bases; unmatched junction bases: 7. The CDR3 protein is CASSPPSGGTYEQYF. The CDR3 DNA is TGTGCCAGCAGCCCCCCTAGCGGGGGCACCTACGAGCAGTACTTC.

CDR3 sequence reads: CASSPLNGQGTEAFF. DNA of the CDR3: TGTGCCAGCTCACCACTTAACGGACAGGGAACTGAAGCTTTCTTT. The rearrangement links TRBV18 to TRBJ1-1, with 8 bases matching TRBD1. Germline CDR1 reads KGHSH; CDR2 reads LQKENI. V shed 1 base and J 5 bases; nucleotides not matched to a gene: 6. This CDR3 comprises 15 residues.

The rearrangement uses TRBV7-9 and TRBJ1-5, with D hard to call. V was shortened by 5 bases and J by 3 bases, with 5 bases between the two germline ends. Looked up from germline, CDR1 is SEHNR and CDR2 is FQNEAQ (reference sequence). This CDR3 is built from 12 residues. The CDR3 nucleotides read TGTGCCAGCAGCCGGGACAATCAGCCCCAGCATTTT. Translating gives CASSRDNQPQHF. The variable domain in full, with the rest retrieved from reference TRBV7-9 and TRBJ1-5, is DTGVSQNPRHKITKRGQNVTFRCDPISEHNRLYWYRQTLGQGPEFLTYFQNEAQLEKSRLLSDRFSAERPKGSFSTLEIQRTEQGDSAMYLCASSRDNQPQHFGDGTRLSIL.

The rearrangement uses TRBV20-1 and TRBJ1-6; no clear D. Trimming took 3 bases from V and 7 from J, leaving 4 bases between them. The CDR3 consists of 11 residues. Germline V gene sequence: CDR1 DFQATT, CDR2 SNEGSKA (reference sequence). The CDR3 DNA reads TGCAGTGCTAGGGAGAATTCACCCCTCCACTTT. Residues: CSARENSPLHF.

The rearrangement uses TRBV7-2 and TRBJ2-3, with TRBD2 identical over 9 bases. Losses at the gene ends were 5 bases for V and 2 bases for J; bases not matched to a gene: 11. Germline V gene sequence: CDR1 SGHTA, CDR2 FQGNSA. CDR3 length: 17 residues. DNA for the CDR3: TGTGCCAGCAGCGAAACTAATGCGGGGGGGCCCACAGATACGCAGTATTTT. It translates to CASSETNAGGPTDTQYF.

This sequence joins TRBV28 and TRBJ1-5, with a tentative D call TRBD1 (6 bases). Trimming took 5 bases from V and 3 from J, leaving 11 bases between them. Germline-derived CDR1 and CDR2 are MDHEN and SYDVKM. The CDR3 contains 14 residues. The CDR3 nucleotides are TGTGCCAGCAGTAGGACAGCCTACAATCAGCCCCAGCATTTT. Translating it yields CASSRTAYNQPQHF.

The chain carries TRBV6-1 and TRBJ2-7; 8 nucleotides align to TRBD2. V lost 3 bases to trimming and J lost 0 bases; unmatched junction nucleotides: 13. This CDR3 has 18 residues. Germline V gene lookup returns CDR1 MNHNS and CDR2 SASEGT. CDR3 residues: CASSDGLAGDPSSYEQYF. CDR3 bases: TGTGCCAGCAGTGACGGGCTAGCGGGTGATCCTAGCTCCTACGAGCAGTACTTC.

This rearrangement joins TRBV6-6 to TRBJ2-1; no definite D call. V was clipped by 0 bases and J by 4 bases, with 7 bases between them. Germline assignment: CDR1 MNHNY and CDR2 SVGAGI (reference sequence). The CDR3 loop spans 14 amino acids. CDR3 region: CASSYSEDYNEQFF. DNA of the CDR3: TGTGCCAGCAGTTACTCGGAAGATTACAATGAGCAGTTCTTC.

This clone was counted a single time. The chain couples TRBV28 to TRBJ1-5; D call uncertain. Germline CDR1 is MDHEN and CDR2 is SYDVKM. Trimming took off 8 bases at V and 6 bases at J, with 20 bases between the two ends. This CDR3 has 15 amino acids. The CDR3 nucleotides are TGTGCCAGCGGTCTGATTGCAGCGTTGGGTCAGCCCCAGCATTTT. Amino acid sequence: CASGLIAALGQPQHF.